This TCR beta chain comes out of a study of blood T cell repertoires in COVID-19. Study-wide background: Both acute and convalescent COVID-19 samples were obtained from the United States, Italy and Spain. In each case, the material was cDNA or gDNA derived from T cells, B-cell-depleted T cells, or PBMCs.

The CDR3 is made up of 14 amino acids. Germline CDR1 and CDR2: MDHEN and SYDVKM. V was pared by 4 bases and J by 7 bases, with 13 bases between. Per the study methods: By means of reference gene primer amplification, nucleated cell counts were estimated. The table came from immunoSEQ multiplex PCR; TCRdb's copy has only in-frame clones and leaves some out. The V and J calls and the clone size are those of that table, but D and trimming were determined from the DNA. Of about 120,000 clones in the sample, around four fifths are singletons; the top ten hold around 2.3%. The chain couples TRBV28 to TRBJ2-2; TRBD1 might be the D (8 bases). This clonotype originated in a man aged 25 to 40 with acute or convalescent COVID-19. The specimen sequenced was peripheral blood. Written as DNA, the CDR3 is TGTGCCAGCAGTTGGACAGGGAGGGGCGGGGAGCTGTTTTTT. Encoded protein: CASSWTGRGGELFF.